The clone carrying this T cell receptor beta chain was seen more than once but under ten times. The germline V gene encodes CDR1 SGHTA and CDR2 FQGNSA. The junction had 5 bases not matched to a gene; V was cut back by 3 bases and J by 2 bases. The CDR3 totals 15 residues. The sample belongs to a study of early T cells in non-severe SARS-CoV-2 infection. A single record per CDR3 protein comes from TCRdb applying MiXCR to the 5' RACE reads. The sample gives approximately 65,000 distinct CDR3 sequences, around 12% of which show up once; more than 3.5% is in the top ten. Sequencing input: whole blood. This chain links TRBV7-2 with TRBJ2-5, with TRBD2 matching over 8 bases. This clonotype was obtained from an adult who was a healthcare worker with PCR-confirmed SARS-CoV-2 infection or an uninfected control (not recorded which). As DNA, the CDR3 is TGTGCCAGCAGCTTTGGTAGCGGGGAACAAGAGACCCAGTACTTC. Amino acids: CASSFGSGEQETQYF.